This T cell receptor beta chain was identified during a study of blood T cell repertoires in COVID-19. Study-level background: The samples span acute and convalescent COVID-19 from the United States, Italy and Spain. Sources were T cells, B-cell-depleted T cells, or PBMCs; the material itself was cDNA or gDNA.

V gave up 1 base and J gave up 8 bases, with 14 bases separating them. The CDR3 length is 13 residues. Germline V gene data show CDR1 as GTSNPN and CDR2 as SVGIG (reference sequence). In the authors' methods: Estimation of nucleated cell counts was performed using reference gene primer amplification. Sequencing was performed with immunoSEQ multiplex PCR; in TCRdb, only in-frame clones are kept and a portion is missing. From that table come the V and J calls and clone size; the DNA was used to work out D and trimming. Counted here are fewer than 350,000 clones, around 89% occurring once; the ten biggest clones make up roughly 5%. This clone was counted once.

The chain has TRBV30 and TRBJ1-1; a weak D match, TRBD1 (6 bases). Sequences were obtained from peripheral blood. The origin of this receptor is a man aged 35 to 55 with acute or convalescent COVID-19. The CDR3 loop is CAWSAWVQGEAFF. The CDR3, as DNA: TGTGCCTGGAGTGCTTGGGTTCAGGGGGAAGCTTTCTTT.